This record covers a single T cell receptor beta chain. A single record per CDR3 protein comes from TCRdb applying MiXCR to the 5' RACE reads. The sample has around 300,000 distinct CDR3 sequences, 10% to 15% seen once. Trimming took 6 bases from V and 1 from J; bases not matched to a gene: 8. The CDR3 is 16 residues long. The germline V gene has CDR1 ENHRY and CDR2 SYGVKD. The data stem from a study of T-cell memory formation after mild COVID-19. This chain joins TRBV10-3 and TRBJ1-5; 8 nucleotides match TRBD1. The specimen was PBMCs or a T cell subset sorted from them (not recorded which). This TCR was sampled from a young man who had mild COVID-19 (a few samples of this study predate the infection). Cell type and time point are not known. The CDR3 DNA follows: TGTGCCATCAGCAACTCGGACAGGGCGAGCAATCAGCCCCAGCATTTT. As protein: CAISNSDRASNQPQHF.